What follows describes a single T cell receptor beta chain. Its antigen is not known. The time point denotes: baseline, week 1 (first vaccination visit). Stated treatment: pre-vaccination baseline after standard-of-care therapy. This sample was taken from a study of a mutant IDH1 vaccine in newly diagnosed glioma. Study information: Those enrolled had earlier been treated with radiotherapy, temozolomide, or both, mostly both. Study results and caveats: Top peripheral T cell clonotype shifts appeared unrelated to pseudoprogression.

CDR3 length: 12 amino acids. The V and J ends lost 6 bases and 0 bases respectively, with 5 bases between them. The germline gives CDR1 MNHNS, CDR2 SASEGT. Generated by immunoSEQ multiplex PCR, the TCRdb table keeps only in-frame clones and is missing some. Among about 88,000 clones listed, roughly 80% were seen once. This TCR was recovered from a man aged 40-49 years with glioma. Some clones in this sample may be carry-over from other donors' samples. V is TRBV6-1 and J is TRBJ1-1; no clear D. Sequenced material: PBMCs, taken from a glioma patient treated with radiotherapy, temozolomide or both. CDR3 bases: TGTGCCAGCAGCCAATTGAACACTGAAGCTTTCTTT. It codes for CASSQLNTEAFF.